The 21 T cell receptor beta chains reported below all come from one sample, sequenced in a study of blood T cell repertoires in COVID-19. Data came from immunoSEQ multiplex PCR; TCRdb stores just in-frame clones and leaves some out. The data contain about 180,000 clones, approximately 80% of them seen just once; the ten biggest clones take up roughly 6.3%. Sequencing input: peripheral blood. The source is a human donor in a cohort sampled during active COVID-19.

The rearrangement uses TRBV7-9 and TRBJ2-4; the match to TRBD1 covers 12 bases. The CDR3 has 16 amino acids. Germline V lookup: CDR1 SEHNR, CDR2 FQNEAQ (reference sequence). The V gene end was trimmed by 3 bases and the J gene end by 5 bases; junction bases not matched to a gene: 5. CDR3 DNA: TGTGCCAGCAGCTTTCCGGGACAGGGGGCGGAAAACATTCAGTACTTC. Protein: CASSFPGQGAENIQYF.

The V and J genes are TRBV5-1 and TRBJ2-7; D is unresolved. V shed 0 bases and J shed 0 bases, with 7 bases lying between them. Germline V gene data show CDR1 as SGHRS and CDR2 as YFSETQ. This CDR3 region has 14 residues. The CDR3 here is CASSLGSPSYEQYF. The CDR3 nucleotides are TGCGCCAGCAGCTTGGGGAGTCCCTCCTACGAGCAGTACTTC.

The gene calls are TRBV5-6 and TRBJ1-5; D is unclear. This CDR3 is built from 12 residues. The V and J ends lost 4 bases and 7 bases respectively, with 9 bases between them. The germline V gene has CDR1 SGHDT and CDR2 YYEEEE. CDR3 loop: CASSVGSQPQHF. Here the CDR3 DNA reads TGTGCCAGCAGCGTAGGGAGCCAGCCCCAGCATTTT.

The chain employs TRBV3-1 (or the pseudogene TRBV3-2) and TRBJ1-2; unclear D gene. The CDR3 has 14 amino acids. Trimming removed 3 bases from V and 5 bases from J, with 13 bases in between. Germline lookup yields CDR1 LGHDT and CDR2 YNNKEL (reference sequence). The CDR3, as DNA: TGTGCCAGCAGCCAGTTCTCCGGGGAGTATGGCTACACCTTC. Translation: CASSQFSGEYGYTF.

The CDR3 loop is CASSASVRSDYGYTF. CDR3 DNA: TGTGCCAGCAGCGCCTCGGTTAGAAGTGACTATGGCTACACCTTC. This chain connects TRBV9 to TRBJ1-2, with D uncertain. Germline V gene data show CDR1 as SGDLS and CDR2 as YYNGEE. The CDR3 is made up of 15 amino acids. V lost 3 bases, J lost 3 bases, and 15 bases lay in between. Together with reference TRBV9 and TRBJ1-2, the CDR3 gives the full variable domain: DSGVTQTPKHLITATGQRVTLRCSPRSGDLSVYWYQQSLDQGLQFLIQYYNGEERAKGNILERFSAQQFPDLHSELNLSSLELGDSALYFCASSASVRSDYGYTFGSGTRLTVV.

The CDR3 bases are TGTGCCAGCAGCCGTGTTTTAGCGGGGAACACAGATACGCAGTATTTT. Encoded protein: CASSRVLAGNTDTQYF. This sequence joins TRBV9 and TRBJ2-3; 8 positions agree with TRBD2. CDR3 length: 16 amino acids. CDR1 and CDR2 (germline): SGDLS, YYNGEE. Trimming removed 4 bases from V and 2 bases from J; junction bases left unmatched: 9.

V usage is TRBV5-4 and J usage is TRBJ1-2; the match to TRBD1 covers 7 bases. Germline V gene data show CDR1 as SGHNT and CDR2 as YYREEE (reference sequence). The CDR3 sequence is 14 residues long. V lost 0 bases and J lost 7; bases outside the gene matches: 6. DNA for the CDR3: TGTGCCAGCAGCTTGGTCCAGGGGGGAGGTGGCTACACCTTC. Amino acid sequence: CASSLVQGGGGYTF.

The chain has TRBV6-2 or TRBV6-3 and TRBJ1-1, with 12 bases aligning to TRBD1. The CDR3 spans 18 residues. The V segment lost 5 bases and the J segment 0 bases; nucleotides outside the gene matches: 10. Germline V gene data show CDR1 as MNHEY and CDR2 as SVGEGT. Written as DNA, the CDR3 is TGTGCCAGCAGTCCCCGGGACAGGGGGCGTGAGATGAACACTGAAGCTTTCTTT. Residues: CASSPRDRGREMNTEAFF.

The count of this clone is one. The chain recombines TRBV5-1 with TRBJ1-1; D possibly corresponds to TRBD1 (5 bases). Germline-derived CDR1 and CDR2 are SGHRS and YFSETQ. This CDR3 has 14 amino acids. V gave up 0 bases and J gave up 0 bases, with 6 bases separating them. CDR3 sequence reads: CASSLGGVNTEAFF. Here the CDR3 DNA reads TGCGCCAGCAGCTTGGGGGGCGTGAACACTGAAGCTTTCTTT.

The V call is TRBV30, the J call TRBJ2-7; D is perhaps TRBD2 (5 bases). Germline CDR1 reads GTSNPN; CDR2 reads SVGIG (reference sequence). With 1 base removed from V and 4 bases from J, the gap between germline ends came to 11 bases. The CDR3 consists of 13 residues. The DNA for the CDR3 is TGTGCCTGGAGTGGAGGGAACCATTACGAGCAGTACTTC. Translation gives CAWSGGNHYEQYF. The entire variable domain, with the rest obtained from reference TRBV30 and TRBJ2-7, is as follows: SQTIHQWPATLVQPVGSPLSLECTVEGTSNPNLYWYRQAAGRGLQLLFYSVGIGQISSEVPQNLSASRPQDRQFILSSKKLLLSDSGFYLCAWSGGNHYEQYFGPGTRLTVT.

CDR3 in DNA: TGTGCCAGCAGGGAGATACCCCTATCTAATGAGCAGTTCTTC. This codes for CASREIPLSNEQFF. The genes are TRBV6-5 and TRBJ2-1; D call uncertain. With 6 bases removed from V and 7 bases from J, the gap between germline ends came to 16 bases. The CDR3 spans 14 residues. Per the germline V gene, CDR1 is MNHEY and CDR2 is SVGAGI.

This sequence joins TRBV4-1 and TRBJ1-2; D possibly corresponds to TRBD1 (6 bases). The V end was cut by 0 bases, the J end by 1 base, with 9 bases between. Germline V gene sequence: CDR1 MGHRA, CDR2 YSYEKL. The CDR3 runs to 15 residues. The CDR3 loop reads CASSQEQGLNYGYTF. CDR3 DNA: TGCGCCAGCAGCCAAGAACAGGGTCTTAACTATGGCTACACCTTC.

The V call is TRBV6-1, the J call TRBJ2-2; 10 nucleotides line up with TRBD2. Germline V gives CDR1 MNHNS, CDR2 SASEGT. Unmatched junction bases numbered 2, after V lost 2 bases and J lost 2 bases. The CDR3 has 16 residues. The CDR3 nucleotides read TGTGCCAGCAGTGAACTAGCGGGGGCCAACACCGGGGAGCTGTTTTTT. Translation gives CASSELAGANTGELFF.

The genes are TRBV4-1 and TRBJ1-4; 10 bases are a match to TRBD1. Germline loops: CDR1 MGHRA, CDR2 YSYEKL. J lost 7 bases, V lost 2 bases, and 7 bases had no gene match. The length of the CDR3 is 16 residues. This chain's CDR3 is CASSQLGTGVVEKLFF. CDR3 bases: TGCGCCAGCAGCCAACTCGGGACAGGGGTTGTTGAAAAACTGTTTTTT.

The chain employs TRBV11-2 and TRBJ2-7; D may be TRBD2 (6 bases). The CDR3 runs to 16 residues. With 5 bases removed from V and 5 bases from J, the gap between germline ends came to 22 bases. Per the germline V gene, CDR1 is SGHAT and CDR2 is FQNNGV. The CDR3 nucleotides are TGTGCCAGCAGCCGATCACGGAGGGCTAGCGCGGACGAGCAGTACTTC. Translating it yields CASSRSRRASADEQYF.

The DNA of the CDR3 is TGTGCCTGGAGTGTGCGGGGGCGGGCTAACTATGGCTACACCTTC. Its translation is CAWSVRGRANYGYTF. The chain employs TRBV30 and TRBJ1-2; perhaps TRBD1 as D (6 bases). Germline assignment: CDR1 GTSNPN and CDR2 SVGIG (reference sequence). Trimming removed 0 bases from V and 0 bases from J, with 11 bases in between. CDR3 size: 15 residues.

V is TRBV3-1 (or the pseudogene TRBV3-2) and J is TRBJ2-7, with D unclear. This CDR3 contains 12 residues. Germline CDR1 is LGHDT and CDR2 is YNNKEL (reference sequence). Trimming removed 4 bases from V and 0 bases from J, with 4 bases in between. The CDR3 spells CASSRSSYEQYF. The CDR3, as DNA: TGTGCCAGCAGCCGCAGCTCCTACGAGCAGTACTTC.

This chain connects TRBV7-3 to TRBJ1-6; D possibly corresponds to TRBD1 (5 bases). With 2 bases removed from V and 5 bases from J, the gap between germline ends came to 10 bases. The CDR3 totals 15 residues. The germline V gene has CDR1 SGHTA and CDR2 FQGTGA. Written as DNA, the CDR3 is TGTGCCAGCAGCTTAGTGTCGGGGGATAATTCACCCCTCCACTTT. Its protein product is CASSLVSGDNSPLHF.

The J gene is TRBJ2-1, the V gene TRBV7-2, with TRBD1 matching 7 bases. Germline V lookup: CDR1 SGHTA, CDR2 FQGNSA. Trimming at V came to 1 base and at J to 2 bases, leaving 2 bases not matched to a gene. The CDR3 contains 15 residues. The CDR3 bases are TGTGCCAGCAGCTTAGGACAGGGCCCCTACAATGAGCAGTTCTTC. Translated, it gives CASSLGQGPYNEQFF. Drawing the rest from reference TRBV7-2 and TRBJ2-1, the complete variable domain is GAGVSQSPSNKVTEKGKDVELRCDPISGHTALYWYRQSLGQGLEFLIYFQGNSAPDKSGLPSDRFSAERTGGSVSTLTIQRTQQEDSAVYLCASSLGQGPYNEQFFGPGTRLTVL.

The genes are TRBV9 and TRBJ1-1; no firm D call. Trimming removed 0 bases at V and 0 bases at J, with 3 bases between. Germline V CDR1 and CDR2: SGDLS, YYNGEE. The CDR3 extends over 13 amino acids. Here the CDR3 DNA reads TGTGCCAGCAGCGTAGACTTGAACACTGAAGCTTTCTTT. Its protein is CASSVDLNTEAFF.

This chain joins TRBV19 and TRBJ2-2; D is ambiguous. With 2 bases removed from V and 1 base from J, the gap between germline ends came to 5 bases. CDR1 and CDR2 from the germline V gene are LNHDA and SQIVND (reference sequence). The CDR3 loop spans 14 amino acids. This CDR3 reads CASSIQENTGELFF. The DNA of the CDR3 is TGTGCCAGTAGTATACAGGAGAACACCGGGGAGCTGTTTTTT. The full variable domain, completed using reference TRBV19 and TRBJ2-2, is DGGITQSPKYLFRKEGQNVTLSCEQNLNHDAMYWYRQDPGQGLRLIYYSQIVNDFQKGDIAEGYSVSREKKESFPLTVTSAQKNPTAFYLCASSIQENTGELFFGEGSRLTVL.